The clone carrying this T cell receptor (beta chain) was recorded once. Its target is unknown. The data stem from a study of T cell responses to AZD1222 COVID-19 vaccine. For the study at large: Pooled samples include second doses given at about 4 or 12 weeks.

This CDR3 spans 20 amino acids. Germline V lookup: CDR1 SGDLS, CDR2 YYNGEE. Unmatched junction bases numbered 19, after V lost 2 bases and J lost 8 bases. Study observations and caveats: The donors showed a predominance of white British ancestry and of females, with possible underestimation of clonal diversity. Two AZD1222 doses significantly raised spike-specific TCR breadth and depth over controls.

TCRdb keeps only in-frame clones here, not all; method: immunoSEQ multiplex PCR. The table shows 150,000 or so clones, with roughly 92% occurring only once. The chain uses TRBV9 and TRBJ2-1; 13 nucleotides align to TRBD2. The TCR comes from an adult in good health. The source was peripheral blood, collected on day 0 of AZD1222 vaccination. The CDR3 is CASSVPGTAKGTSGMDEQFF. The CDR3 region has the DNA TGTGCCAGCAGCGTCCCCGGGACAGCAAAAGGGACTAGCGGGATGGATGAGCAGTTCTTC.